This T cell receptor (beta chain) appears in the sequencing data of a study of beta chain features in type 1 diabetes. Regarding the study as a whole: Significant though moderate, a shortening of TCRB CDR3s appeared in all four CD4+ subsets of Type 1 diabetes patients.

Averaging roughly 120 mL, one heparinised blood draw was given by each donor. Reverse transcription of all isolated RNA meant that expressed TCRB transcripts were sequenced. The assay was immunoSEQ multiplex PCR, and TCRdb's table has in-frame clones only and misses some. The sample includes about 240,000 clones, about 15% of them seen just once. This clone was detected a few times. Its cognate antigen is unknown. The receptor comes from a man under 40 with type 1 diabetes. The sample taken for sequencing was naive CD4+ T cells from blood.

The CDR3: CASSFSPFSGGYNEQFF. The CDR3 DNA sequence: TGTGCCAGCAGCTTTTCCCCCTTTAGCGGGGGCTACAATGAGCAGTTCTTC. The rearrangement uses TRBV27 and TRBJ2-1; 9 bases are a match to TRBD2. The length of the CDR3 is 17 residues. V shed 6 bases, J shed 3 bases, and the junction held 12 bases outside the gene matches. Germline V lookup: CDR1 MNHEY, CDR2 SMNVEV (reference sequence).